The T cell receptor beta chain under discussion was sequenced for a study of blood T cell repertoires in COVID-19. Turning to the study itself: Italy, Spain and the United States were the sources of the convalescent and acute COVID-19 samples.

The CDR3 covers 14 residues. Germline V gene sequence: CDR1 SGHNT, CDR2 YYREEE (reference sequence). Trimming took 4 bases from V and 5 from J, leaving 16 bases between them. Original handling: How many nucleated cells were present was estimated from reference gene primer amplification. Only in-frame clones appear in the TCRdb table, and some are missing; sequencing was by immunoSEQ multiplex PCR. From that table come the V and J calls and clone size; the DNA was used to work out D and trimming. The table shows about 85,000 clones, with around 89% occurring only once. This clone was observed a few times.

V gene TRBV5-4 combines with J gene TRBJ2-7; a possible D gene is TRBD2 (6 bases). This receptor was taken from a woman aged 80 or over with active or convalescent COVID-19. The sample taken for sequencing was peripheral blood. CDR3 nucleotides: TGTGCCAGCAGCCCGGGGGTAGGGAAGAACGAGCAGTACTTC. Its translation is CASSPGVGKNEQYF.